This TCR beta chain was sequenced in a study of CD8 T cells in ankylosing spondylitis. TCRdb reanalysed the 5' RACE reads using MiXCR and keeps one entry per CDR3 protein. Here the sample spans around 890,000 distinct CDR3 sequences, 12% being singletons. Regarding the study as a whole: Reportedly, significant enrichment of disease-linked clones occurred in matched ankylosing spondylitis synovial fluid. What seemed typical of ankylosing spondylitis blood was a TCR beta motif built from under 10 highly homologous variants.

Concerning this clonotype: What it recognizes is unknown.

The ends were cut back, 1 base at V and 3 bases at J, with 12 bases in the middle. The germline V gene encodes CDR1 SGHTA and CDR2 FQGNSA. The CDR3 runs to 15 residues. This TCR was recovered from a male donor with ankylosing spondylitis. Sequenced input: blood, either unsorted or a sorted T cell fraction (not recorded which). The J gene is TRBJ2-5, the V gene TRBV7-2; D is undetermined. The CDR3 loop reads CASSLVVYQKETQYF. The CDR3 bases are TGTGCCAGCAGCTTAGTAGTCTACCAAAAAGAGACCCAGTACTTC.